A single sample is the source of the 15 T cell receptor beta chains below, sequenced in a study of cytomegalovirus exposure and HLA in healthy donors. This PCR relied on a set of 60 Vbeta primers and 13 Jbeta primers. Assay: immunoSEQ multiplex PCR; the TCRdb copy retains only in-frame clones and omits some. The sample lists around 100,000 clones, 70% to 80% occurring once. The sequencing input was PBMCs. The source is a woman between 18 and 29 years old in good health and CMV-seropositive.

V gene TRBV29-1 combines with J gene TRBJ2-7; TRBD1 aligns across 10 bases. This CDR3 comprises 12 residues. V trimming: 7 bases; J trimming: 6 bases; junction bases outside the gene matches: 6. Germline V gene lookup returns CDR1 SQVTM and CDR2 ANQGSEA. The DNA for the CDR3 is TGCAGCGCCTTGGGACAGGGGTTCGAGCAGTACTTC. Its translation: CSALGQGFEQYF.

The rearrangement links TRBV28 to TRBJ1-2, with 8 bases fitting TRBD1. This CDR3 region has 15 residues. The germline V gene has CDR1 MDHEN and CDR2 SYDVKM. J was trimmed by 8 bases and V by 2 bases; bases with no gene match: 10. CDR3 nucleotide sequence: TGTGCCAGCAGTTTACTCGTGCAGGGGGCGTTCGGCTACACCTTC. Protein product: CASSLLVQGAFGYTF.

This clone was detected a few times. The rearrangement uses TRBV10-2 and TRBJ2-7; D is undetermined. The CDR3 consists of 14 residues. Germline-derived CDR1 and CDR2 are WSHSY and SAAADI. V lost 1 base to trimming and J lost 10 bases, with 17 bases between them. CDR3 region: CASSEFSTDPYQYF. The CDR3 DNA reads as TGCGCCAGCAGTGAGTTCAGCACAGACCCATATCAGTACTTC.

J is TRBJ2-7 and V is TRBV7-9, with 8 bases matching TRBD2. This CDR3 has 15 amino acids. J was trimmed by 4 bases and V by 1 base; bases with no gene match: 6. Germline lookup yields CDR1 SEHNR and CDR2 FQNEAQ (reference sequence). CDR3 residues: CASSLEAGGGYEQYF. CDR3 nucleotides: TGTGCCAGCAGCTTAGAGGCGGGGGGCGGATACGAGCAGTACTTC.

The gene calls are TRBV18 and TRBJ2-7; 8 bases fit TRBD2. The germline V gene encodes CDR1 KGHSH and CDR2 LQKENI. The trim removed 3 bases at V and 3 bases at J, leaving 4 bases unmatched. CDR3 length: 14 residues. For the CDR3, the DNA is TGTGCCAGCTCACCCGGGACTAGAAACTACGAGCAGTACTTC. It codes for CASSPGTRNYEQYF.

This clone was seen a single time. The CDR3 reads CASSLRQGSYEQYF. As DNA, the CDR3 is TGCGCCAGCAGCCTTCGACAGGGCTCCTACGAGCAGTACTTC. The chain joins TRBV5-1 to TRBJ2-7, with TRBD1 matching over 7 bases. The CDR3 totals 14 residues. V was clipped by 4 bases and J by 0 bases; unmatched bases: 4. From germline, CDR1 is SGHRS and CDR2 YFSETQ.

The J gene is TRBJ1-4, the V gene TRBV2; TRBD1 might be the D (5 bases). The CDR3 is 18 residues long. V shed 5 bases and J shed 4 bases, with 23 bases lying between them. CDR1 and CDR2 from the germline V gene are SNHLY and FYNNEI. CDR3 in DNA: TGTGCCAGCAGTTCCGGGACTTTCGCTCCGGTTATTAATGAAAAACTGTTTTTT. Protein product: CASSSGTFAPVINEKLFF.

The chain is built from TRBV5-4 and TRBJ2-1; 7 bases match TRBD2. With 4 bases clipped from V and 8 bases from J, the junction kept 21 bases outside the gene matches. The V gene's germline CDR1 is SGHNT and CDR2 YYREEE (reference sequence). The CDR3 spans 18 residues. The CDR3 region has the DNA TGTGCCAGCAGCGCCCCCGATGCGGGAGCCGGCCCTGTCGATGAGCAGTTCTTC. Protein product: CASSAPDAGAGPVDEQFF.

This sequence joins TRBV13 and TRBJ2-7, with D hard to call. Trimming stripped 4 bases from V and 6 bases from J, with 13 bases between. Germline V gives CDR1 PRHDT, CDR2 FYEKMQ (reference sequence). CDR3 length: 13 residues. Here the CDR3 DNA reads TGTGCCAGCAGCTCAACTTCCGCCGGCGAGCAGTACTTC. As protein: CASSSTSAGEQYF.

The J gene is TRBJ2-4, the V gene TRBV5-4; D remains ambiguous. The germline V and J ends were trimmed by 10 bases and 6 bases, with 11 bases remaining between them. Germline-derived CDR1 and CDR2 are SGHNT and YYREEE (reference sequence). This CDR3 has 11 residues. The CDR3 sequence is CAVQLRNIQYF. The CDR3 DNA reads as TGTGCCGTACAGCTGAGAAACATTCAGTACTTC.

The chain joins TRBV19 to TRBJ2-2; no reliable D call. From germline, CDR1 is LNHDA and CDR2 SQIVND (reference sequence). Trimming cost V 7 bases and J 1 base, with 10 bases left between them. The length of the CDR3 is 14 residues. The CDR3 sequence: CASTRNKNTGELFF. Written as DNA, the CDR3 is TGTGCCAGTACTAGAAATAAGAACACCGGGGAGCTGTTTTTT.

This rearrangement joins TRBV2 to TRBJ1-1; D remains unclear. Trimming pared 7 bases from V and 7 bases from J, leaving 16 bases between. Germline CDR1 and CDR2: SNHLY and FYNNEI. This CDR3 comprises 13 residues. CDR3 protein: CASNLADMYEAFF. Here the CDR3 DNA reads TGTGCCAGCAACCTGGCAGATATGTATGAAGCTTTCTTT.

The chain employs TRBV4-3 and TRBJ1-1; D is perhaps TRBD1 (5 bases). The CDR3 extends over 15 amino acids. The V and J ends lost 1 base and 3 bases respectively, with 12 bases between them. Germline V CDR1 and CDR2: LGHNA, YSLEER. This CDR3 is CASSQVGQGDTEAFF. The CDR3 region has the DNA TGCGCCAGCAGCCAAGTTGGGCAGGGTGACACTGAAGCTTTCTTT.

CDR3 sequence (DNA): TGCAGCGTTGTGACTAGCGGGGGACTTAGGGATACGCAGTATTTT. Translation gives CSVVTSGGLRDTQYF. The chain recombines TRBV29-1 with TRBJ2-3; 12 positions agree with TRBD2. Germline lookup yields CDR1 SQVTM and CDR2 ANQGSEA. CDR3 length: 15 amino acids. V dropped 4 bases and J dropped 6; count of bases not matched to a gene: 8.

V is TRBV18 and J is TRBJ2-5; D remains unclear. Germline CDR1 KGHSH, CDR2 LQKENI. The germline V and J ends were trimmed by 0 bases and 5 bases, with 4 bases remaining between them. The CDR3 covers 12 residues. The CDR3 DNA is TGTGCCAGCTCACCACCCGGGGAGACCCAGTACTTC. This translates into CASSPPGETQYF.